These T cell receptor beta chains were read from a single sample in a study of cytomegalovirus exposure and HLA in healthy donors. Clones were sequenced by immunoSEQ multiplex PCR, and TCRdb holds only the in-frame ones, with some missing. The data contain about 67,000 clones, approximately 71% of them singletons. The specimen sequenced was PBMCs. The receptors originated from a man in his 60s in good health and CMV-seropositive. CDR3s leave out the opening cysteine and the closing phenylalanine or tryptophan.

v_call cdr3_aa
TRBV7-6 ASSLALRGATNEKLF
TRBV5-1 ASSLKTASRTDTQY
TRBV6-5 ASSLLIGLGGYT
TRBV5-1 ASRPPTSGSSYNEQF
TRBV4-1 ASSQEPSSYNSPLH
TRBV2 ASRDVGGGTDTQY
TRBV7-8 ASSQDRGYSNQPQH
TRBV5-6 ASREQGGGSGGYEQY
TRBV7-6 ASSRTGLTEAF
TRBV10-2 ASRRGREEGQPQH
TRBV27 ASSLSPGNYGYT
TRBV7-8 ASSLNRGPIETQY
TRBV25-1 ASSESGGLNQPQH
TRBV6-6 ASRTGGIGMNEQF
TRBV18 ASYPGGASYNEQF
TRBV29-1 SVQNRGPNYGYT
TRBV2 ASRGVSSNSPLH
TRBV14 ASSQSDSSVATEAF
TRBV7-9 ASSFYGGGRGNEQF
TRBV23-1 ASSQSRLRDEKLF
TRBV7-2 ASSFQMNTEAF
TRBV9 ASSVGSGAYNEQF
TRBV7-9 ASSLRGGPGQLF